This TCR beta chain was documented in a study of regulatory T cells in long-lasting Graves disease. Background on the study: Graves' cases, newly diagnosed, had used antithyroid drugs under 3 months.

The sample's time point: newly diagnosed GD, antithyroid drugs for less than 3 months. From RNA extracted from PBMCs, the TCR library was made. After removal of 0 bases from V and 2 bases from J, the junction contained 3 bases not matched to a gene. The CDR3 has 15 amino acids. In germline, CDR1 is SGHRS, CDR2 YFSETQ. CDR3-region Arm-PCR and iRepertoire HTBI primers produced the TCR beta libraries. TCRdb reanalysed the multiplex PCR reads using MiXCR and keeps one entry per CDR3 protein. The repertoire holds hundreds of thousands of distinct CDR3 sequences, with 16% as singletons. This clonotype has a count of ten or more. The same data also contributed to another study, on T cells in Graves' hyperthyroidism and ophthalmopathy. From that second work: Prediction of ophthalmopathy progression came a median around 6 months pre-onset.

Sequencing used peripheral blood mononuclear cells (PBMCs), obtained at new diagnosis, from a patient treated with antithyroid drugs. The clonotype originates from a man aged 35 to 55 with Graves disease. The V and J genes are TRBV5-1 and TRBJ2-7, with 9 positions matching TRBD1. Here the CDR3 reads CASSLGDREAYEQYF. CDR3 in DNA: TGCGCCAGCAGCTTGGGGGACAGGGAGGCCTACGAGCAGTACTTC.